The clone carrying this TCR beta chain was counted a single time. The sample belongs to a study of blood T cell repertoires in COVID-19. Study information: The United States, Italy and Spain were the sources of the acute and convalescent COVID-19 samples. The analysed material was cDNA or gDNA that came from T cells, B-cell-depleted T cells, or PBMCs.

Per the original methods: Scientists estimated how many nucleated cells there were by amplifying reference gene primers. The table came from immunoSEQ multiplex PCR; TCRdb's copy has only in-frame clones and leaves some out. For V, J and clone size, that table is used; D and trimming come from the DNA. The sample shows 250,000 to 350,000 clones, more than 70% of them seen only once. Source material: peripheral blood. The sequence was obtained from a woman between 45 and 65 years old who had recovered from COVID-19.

CDR3 bases: TGTGCCAGCAGCTACTGGCAGGTTTCTGAAGCTTTCTTT. Its translation: CASSYWQVSEAFF. This chain joins TRBV13 and TRBJ1-1; D gene ambiguous. CDR1 is PRHDT, CDR2 FYEKMQ, per germline (reference sequence). Trimming stripped 4 bases from V and 6 bases from J, with 12 bases between. This CDR3 contains 13 residues.